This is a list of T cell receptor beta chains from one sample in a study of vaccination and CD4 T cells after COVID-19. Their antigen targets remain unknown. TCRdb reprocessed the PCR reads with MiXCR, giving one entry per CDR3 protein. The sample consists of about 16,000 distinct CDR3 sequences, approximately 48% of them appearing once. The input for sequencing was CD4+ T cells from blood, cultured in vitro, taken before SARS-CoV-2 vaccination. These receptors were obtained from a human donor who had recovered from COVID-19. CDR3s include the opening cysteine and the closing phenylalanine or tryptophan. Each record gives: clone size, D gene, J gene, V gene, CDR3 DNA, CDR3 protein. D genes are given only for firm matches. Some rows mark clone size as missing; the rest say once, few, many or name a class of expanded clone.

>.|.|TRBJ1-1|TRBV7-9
TGTGCCAGCAGCGCCCATGAAGCTTTCTTT
CASSAHEAFF
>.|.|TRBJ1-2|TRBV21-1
TGTGCCAGCAGCACCCACGGGATCACCTGGAACTATGGCTACACCTTC
CASSTHGITWNYGYTF
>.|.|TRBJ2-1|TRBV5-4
TGTGCCAGCAGCCAAACAACTTCCAATGAGCAGTTCTTC
CASSQTTSNEQFF
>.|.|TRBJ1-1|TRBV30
TGTGCCTGGAGTCAGGGTTTCACTGAAGCTTTCTTT
CAWSQGFTEAFF
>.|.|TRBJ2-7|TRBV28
TGTGCCAGCACTCCCGATTGGGGAGGTTCCTACGAGCAGTACTTC
CASTPDWGGSYEQYF
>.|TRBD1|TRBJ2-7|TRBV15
TGTGCCACCAGCAGGGCAGTACCGGGACAGGGGGTCTACGAGCAGTACTTC
CATSRAVPGQGVYEQYF
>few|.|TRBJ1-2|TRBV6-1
TGTGCCAGCAGGAACCCCTCGGGAGCTAACTATGGCTACACCTTC
CASRNPSGANYGYTF
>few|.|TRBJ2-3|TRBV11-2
TGTGCCAGCAGCGCCCTCGTGGCGGGGCCTAACACAGATACGCAGTATTTT
CASSALVAGPNTDTQYF
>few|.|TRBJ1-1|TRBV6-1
TGTGCCAGCGGAAAGGGCCCGATGCTGAACACTGAAGCTTTCTTT
CASGKGPMLNTEAFF
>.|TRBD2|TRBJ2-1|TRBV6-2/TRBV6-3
TGTGCCAGCAGTTACTCGATCCGGGAGGGCCGTGCGAGGTCCAATGAGCAGTTCTTC
CASSYSIREGRARSNEQFF
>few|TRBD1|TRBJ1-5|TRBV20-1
TGCAGTGCTTTTGTGACAGGGGGCATTGGCAATCAGCCCCAGCATTTT
CSAFVTGGIGNQPQHF
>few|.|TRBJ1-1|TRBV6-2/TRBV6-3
TGTGCCAGCAGTTACCAAAGGACAGAGACGACTGAAGCTTTCTTT
CASSYQRTETTEAFF
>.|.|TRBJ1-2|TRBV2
TGTGCCAGCAGTCCCTCCCCACATACCCCCGCCGGCTACACCTTC
CASSPSPHTPAGYTF
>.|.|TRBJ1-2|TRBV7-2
TGTGCCAGCAGCCGCGGGCAGGGGCAGGGCTACACCTTC
CASSRGQGQGYTF
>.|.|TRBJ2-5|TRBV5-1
TGCGCCAGCAGCTTGGACAGGGCAGGAGAGACCCAGTACTTC
CASSLDRAGETQYF
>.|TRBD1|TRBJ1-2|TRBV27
TGTGCCAGCAGTTTATTCAGGGGGTATGGCTACACCTTC
CASSLFRGYGYTF
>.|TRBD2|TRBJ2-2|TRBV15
TGTGCCACCAGCAGAGCGGTAGCGGGGCCGGGGACCGGGGAGCTGTTTTTT
CATSRAVAGPGTGELFF
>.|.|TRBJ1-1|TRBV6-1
TGTGCCAGCAGTACACAGAACACTGAAGCTTTCTTT
CASSTQNTEAFF
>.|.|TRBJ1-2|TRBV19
TGTGCCAGTATGAGGGGCCGGCAGGGCTCTAACTATGGCTACACCTTC
CASMRGRQGSNYGYTF
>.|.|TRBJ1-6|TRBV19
TGTGCCTCCCAGAGAGGTAATAATTCACCCCTCCACTTT
CASQRGNNSPLHF
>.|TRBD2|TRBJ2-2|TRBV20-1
TGCAGTGCTAGAGAACCTAGCGGGAGGGTCACCGGGGAGCTGTTTTTT
CSAREPSGRVTGELFF
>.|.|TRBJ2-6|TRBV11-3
TGTGCCAGCAGCTCCGAGGGGCCTGGGGCCAACGTCCTGACTTTC
CASSSEGPGANVLTF